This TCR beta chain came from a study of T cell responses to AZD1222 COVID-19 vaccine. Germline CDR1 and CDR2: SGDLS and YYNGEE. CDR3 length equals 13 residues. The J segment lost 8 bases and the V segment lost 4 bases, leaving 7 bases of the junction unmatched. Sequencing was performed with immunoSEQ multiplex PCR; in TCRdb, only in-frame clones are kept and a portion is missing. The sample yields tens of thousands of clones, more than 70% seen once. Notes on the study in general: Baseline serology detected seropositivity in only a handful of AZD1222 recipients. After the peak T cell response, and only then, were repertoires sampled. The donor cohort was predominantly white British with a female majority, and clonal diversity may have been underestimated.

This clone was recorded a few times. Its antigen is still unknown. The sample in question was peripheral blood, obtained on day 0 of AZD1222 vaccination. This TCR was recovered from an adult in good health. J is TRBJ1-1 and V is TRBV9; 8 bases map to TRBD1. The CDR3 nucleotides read TGTGCCAGCAGCCCACAGGACAGGGAAGAAGCTTTCTTT. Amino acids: CASSPQDREEAFF.